This TCR beta chain was observed in a study of T-cell memory formation after mild COVID-19. Study context: Clusters were largely donor specific.

TCRdb ran MiXCR on the 5' RACE reads and lists one entry per CDR3 protein. The sample yields about 620,000 distinct CDR3 sequences, over 15% seen once. Trimming removed 6 bases from V and 0 bases from J, with 14 bases in between. This CDR3 contains 15 residues. The germline V gene has CDR1 SGHKS and CDR2 YYEKEE (reference sequence). The receptor was isolated from an adult woman who had mild COVID-19 (a few samples of this study predate the infection). Cell type and time point are not known. The chain joins TRBV5-5 to TRBJ2-3; a weak D match, TRBD1 (6 bases). The sequenced sample was PBMCs or a T cell subset sorted from them (not recorded which). The CDR3 is CASKKEDSSTDTQYF. The CDR3 DNA is TGTGCCAGCAAAAAAGAGGACAGCAGCACAGATACGCAGTATTTT.